Listed here is a single T cell receptor (beta chain). Its specificity is unknown. This record belongs to a study of T cell responses to AZD1222 COVID-19 vaccine. Germline V gene data show CDR1 as SGHTA and CDR2 as FQGNSA. With V trimmed by 4 bases and J by 2 bases, 6 bases remained unmatched. CDR3 length: 15 amino acids. General study points: Distributed over spike, vaccine-associated CD4 TCRs predominated at 160-218 and 743-854. Possibly, clonal diversity was underestimated; donors were largely white British and included more females. The peak T cell response came first, and repertoires were sampled only after it.

Doses given second, at about 4 or about 12 weeks, were pooled. The assay was immunoSEQ multiplex PCR, and TCRdb's table has in-frame clones only and misses some. The table includes about 90,000 clones, 88% detected once. Sample: peripheral blood, taken 28 days after the second AZD1222 dose. V usage is TRBV7-2 and J usage is TRBJ1-2; 8 bases map to TRBD1. The TCR sequence derives from an adult who received the AZD1222 COVID-19 vaccine. The CDR3 nucleotides are TGTGCCAGCAGCTCCCGGACAGGGTTAAACTATGGCTACACCTTC. The encoded protein is CASSSRTGLNYGYTF.